Following are 30 T cell receptor beta chains from one sample sequenced in a study of T-cell memory formation after mild COVID-19. MiXCR, run by TCRdb on the 5' RACE reads, gives a single entry per CDR3 protein. Of 310,000 or so distinct CDR3 sequences listed, less than 20% were seen once; the top ten hold roughly 23%. The sample taken for sequencing was PBMCs or a T cell subset sorted from them (not recorded which). The receptors stem from a young man who had mild COVID-19 (a few samples of this study predate the infection). Cell type and time point are not known.

The CDR3, as DNA: TGCAGCGTACAGGGTCGGATAATCGAAGCTTTCTTT. Protein: CSVQGRIIEAFF. The V gene is TRBV20-1, the J gene TRBJ1-1; D perhaps matches TRBD1 (6 bases). Germline-derived CDR1 and CDR2 are DFQATT and SNEGSKA (reference sequence). The CDR3 is 12 amino acids.

V is TRBV5-1 and J is TRBJ2-7; D is undetermined. The germline CDR1 and CDR2 sequences are SGHRS and YFSETQ. The CDR3 loop spans 15 amino acids. Trimming took 4 bases from V and 4 from J, leaving 18 bases between them. The DNA for the CDR3 is TGCGCCAGCAGCACCGCCCGCGCGGTTGGTTACGAGCAGTACTTC. Protein: CASSTARAVGYEQYF.

The V gene is TRBV5-1, the J gene TRBJ1-1; D is perhaps TRBD1 (6 bases). Germline assignment: CDR1 SGHRS and CDR2 YFSETQ. This CDR3 is 15 amino acids long. V was shortened by 0 bases and J by 4 bases, with 13 bases between the two germline ends. CDR3 protein: CASSLATGRSTEAFF. The CDR3 region has the DNA TGCGCCAGCAGCTTGGCCACAGGGAGGAGCACTGAAGCTTTCTTT.

This clonotype was counted between two and nine times. A much more abundant neighbour one base away suggests this may be a read error. The V gene is TRBV6-1, the J gene TRBJ1-5; 9 bases are a match to TRBD1. There are 22 residues in the CDR3. Trimming took 3 bases from V and 6 from J; bases not matched to a gene: 27. Per germline, CDR1 MNHNS and CDR2 SASEGT. CDR3 DNA sequence: TGTGCCAGCAGTGATGGAGAAATTCGGGACAGGGTTGATTGGGGGGACTCTCAGCCCCAGCATTTT. Its protein is CASSDGEIRDRVDWGDSQPQHF.

The chain links TRBV4-1 to TRBJ2-6; D is unresolved. Trimming removed 1 base from V and 0 bases from J, with 10 bases in between. This CDR3 is built from 17 residues. The germline V gene encodes CDR1 MGHRA and CDR2 YSYEKL. The CDR3 protein is CASSQVIDLSGANVLTF. As DNA, the CDR3 is TGCGCCAGCAGCCAAGTAATCGACCTCTCTGGGGCCAACGTCCTGACTTTC.

The rearrangement links TRBV7-2 to TRBJ1-2, with D perhaps TRBD1 (6 bases). Germline CDR1 reads SGHTA; CDR2 reads FQGNSA. This CDR3 region has 14 residues. Trimming left V 3 bases short and J 6 bases short, with 14 bases between. CDR3 nucleotide sequence: TGTGCCAGCAGCTTGGCGGTTAGGGGGGATGGCTACACCTTC. Its translation is CASSLAVRGDGYTF.

The chain is built from TRBV12-3 or TRBV12-4 and TRBJ1-3; D ambiguous. The V end was cut by 2 bases, the J end by 1 base, with 6 bases between. The CDR3 extends over 14 amino acids. CDR3: CASSLQVSGNTIYF. DNA of the CDR3: TGTGCCAGCAGTTTACAGGTTTCTGGAAACACCATATATTTT.

There are many counts of this clonotype. The chain uses TRBV5-1 and TRBJ1-5; maybe TRBD1 (6 bases). There are 14 residues in the CDR3. V shed 4 bases and J shed 5 bases, with 13 bases lying between them. In germline, CDR1 is SGHRS, CDR2 YFSETQ. This CDR3 is CASSPQGFDQPQHF. CDR3 coding DNA: TGCGCCAGCAGCCCTCAGGGGTTTGATCAGCCCCAGCATTTT.

This clonotype was found a few times. This chain connects TRBV20-1 to TRBJ2-5, with D possibly TRBD1 on 6 matching bases. Germline lookup yields CDR1 DFQATT and CDR2 SNEGSKA (reference sequence). V was shortened by 5 bases and J by 3 bases, with 16 bases between the two germline ends. The CDR3 runs 14 residues. The CDR3 nucleotides read TGCAGTGCTGAAACCGGGACATTGGAAGAGACCCAGTACTTC. Translated, it gives CSAETGTLEETQYF.

The chain joins TRBV12-3 or TRBV12-4 to TRBJ1-2, with unresolved D. There are 12 residues in the CDR3. V was shortened by 4 bases and J by 5 bases, with 8 bases between the two germline ends. The CDR3 is CASSSDQYGYTF. In DNA form, the CDR3 reads TGTGCCAGCAGTTCCGATCAGTATGGCTACACCTTC.

This clonotype was counted between two and nine times. The chain is built from TRBV10-3 and TRBJ2-3; TRBD2 matches 12 bases. The germline CDR1 and CDR2 sequences are ENHRY and SYGVKD. The CDR3 has 15 residues. The V gene end was trimmed by 6 bases and the J gene end by 1 base; junction bases not matched to a gene: 2. This CDR3 reads CAISRTSGGTDTQYF. Written as DNA, the CDR3 is TGTGCCATCAGCCGGACTAGCGGGGGCACAGATACGCAGTATTTT.

This clonotype was observed a handful of times. The chain links TRBV12-3 or TRBV12-4 to TRBJ2-7, with TRBD2 as a possible D gene (7 bases). V was trimmed by 6 bases and J by 5 bases, leaving 20 bases between them. CDR3 length: 15 residues. DNA of the CDR3: TGTGCCAGCAGCCTTGGGGCAGGGGAGGGCGACGAGCAGTACGTC. Amino acid sequence: CASSLGAGEGDEQYV.

As to this clonotype: One base away lies a much larger clone, so this may be a sequencing read error. V usage is TRBV7-2 and J usage is TRBJ2-7; 7 bases are shared with TRBD1. The germline V gene encodes CDR1 SGHTA and CDR2 FQGNSA. The CDR3 extends over 13 amino acids. The V gene end was trimmed by 5 bases and the J gene end by 3 bases; junction bases not matched to a gene: 4. The CDR3 region is CASSVGGVYEQYF. CDR3 sequence (DNA): TGTGCCAGCAGCGTAGGGGGCGTCTACGAGCAGTACTTC. Filled out from reference TRBV7-2 and TRBJ2-7, the complete variable domain reads GAGVSQSPSNKVTEKGKDVELRCDPISGHTALYWYRQSLGQGLEFLIYFQGNSAPDKSGLPSDRFSAERTGGSVSTLTIQRTQQEDSAVYLCASSVGGVYEQYFGPGTRLTVT.

This clonotype has more than one count but fewer than ten. This rearrangement joins TRBV6-2 or TRBV6-3 to TRBJ2-7; 9 nucleotides agree with TRBD1. This CDR3 region has 13 residues. Germline CDR1 MNHEY, CDR2 SVGEGT. V was pared by 7 bases and J by 6 bases, with 7 bases of the junction left unmatched. CDR3 nucleotide sequence: TGTGCCAGCACCCCGGACAGGGGTGGCGAGCAGTACGTC. Encoded protein: CASTPDRGGEQYV.

The chain carries TRBV15 and TRBJ1-2; tentatively, D is TRBD1 (5 bases). The CDR3 consists of 12 residues. V lost 4 bases to trimming and J lost 5 bases, with 8 bases between them. The V gene's germline CDR1 is LNHNV and CDR2 YYDKDF (reference sequence). CDR3 loop: CATSKTEYGYTF. The CDR3 DNA sequence: TGTGCCACCAGCAAGACAGAGTATGGCTACACCTTC.

This clonotype was picked up many times. The V gene is TRBV7-9, the J gene TRBJ1-1, with 10 nucleotides matching TRBD1. Germline V CDR1 and CDR2: SEHNR, FQNEAQ (reference sequence). This CDR3 spans 13 amino acids. Losses at the gene ends were 8 bases for V and 4 bases for J; bases not matched to a gene: 4. The chain's CDR3 is CASRQGAITEAFF. CDR3 nucleotide sequence: TGTGCCAGCCGACAGGGGGCGATCACTGAAGCTTTCTTT.

The chain joins TRBV20-1 to TRBJ2-2, with 7 bases fitting TRBD1. This CDR3 has 14 residues. V trimming: 5 bases; J trimming: 3 bases; junction bases outside the gene matches: 6. Germline assignment: CDR1 DFQATT and CDR2 SNEGSKA (reference sequence). The CDR3 here is CSASDRSDTGELFF. The CDR3, as DNA: TGCAGTGCTTCGGACAGGTCCGACACCGGGGAGCTGTTTTTT.

This clonotype was recorded at least ten times. The chain has TRBV6-5 and TRBJ2-3, with 9 nucleotides matching TRBD1. With V trimmed by 5 bases and J by 1 base, 7 bases remained unmatched. The CDR3 covers 16 residues. Germline V gives CDR1 MNHEY, CDR2 SVGAGI. In DNA, the CDR3 is TGTGCCAGCAGTAGGACAGGGGTGCTACGCACAGATACGCAGTATTTT. This sequence encodes CASSRTGVLRTDTQYF.

The V gene is TRBV7-2, the J gene TRBJ2-1; tentatively, D is TRBD1 (8 bases). Germline CDR1 and CDR2: SGHTA and FQGNSA. The CDR3 spans 16 residues. With 6 bases removed from V and 1 base from J, the gap between germline ends came to 16 bases. The CDR3 region is CASSRDRRGSYNEQFF. CDR3 sequence (DNA): TGTGCCAGCAGTCGGGACAGGCGGGGGTCCTACAATGAGCAGTTCTTC.

The chain carries TRBV29-1 and TRBJ1-4; perhaps TRBD1 as D (5 bases). The CDR3 has 14 residues. Germline V gene data show CDR1 as SQVTM and CDR2 as ANQGSEA. V lost 0 bases and J lost 7, with 12 bases in between. The CDR3 DNA is TGCAGCGTTGAAGACAGGGTTTTGGGTGAAAAACTGTTTTTT. Translating gives CSVEDRVLGEKLFF. Full variable domain (remainder filled in from reference TRBV29-1 and TRBJ1-4): SAVISQKPSRDICQRGTSLTIQCQVDSQVTMMFWYRQQPGQSLTLIATANQGSEATYESGFVIDKFPISRPNLTFSTLTVSNMSPEDSSIYLCSVEDRVLGEKLFFGSGTQLSVL.

This clonotype has just a few counts. The chain uses TRBV29-1 and TRBJ1-2, with no clear D. This CDR3 has 13 residues. Germline-derived CDR1 and CDR2 are SQVTM and ANQGSEA. Trimming stripped 4 bases from V and 5 bases from J, with 14 bases between. The CDR3 loop is CSVGHPLGYGYTF. DNA of the CDR3: TGCAGCGTTGGACACCCGCTAGGATATGGCTACACCTTC.

This clonotype showed up just a few times. V and J are TRBV5-1 and TRBJ1-2; weak D call: TRBD1 (5 bases). The ends were cut back, 4 bases at V and 3 bases at J, with 13 bases in the middle. The germline gives CDR1 SGHRS, CDR2 YFSETQ. This CDR3 has 14 residues. CDR3 sequence (DNA): TGCGCCAGCAGCGGAGGACAACCATACTATGGCTACACCTTC. It specifies CASSGGQPYYGYTF.

In this sample, this clonotype turned up a few times. This chain links TRBV5-1 with TRBJ2-7; 7 nucleotides align to TRBD2. Germline CDR1 reads SGHRS; CDR2 reads YFSETQ. The CDR3 is 11 amino acids. Trimming took 7 bases from V and 7 from J; bases not matched to a gene: 5. The CDR3 is CASGEGGEQYF. Written as DNA, the CDR3 is TGCGCCAGCGGGGAGGGTGGAGAGCAGTACTTC.

The J gene is TRBJ1-5, the V gene TRBV20-1; 10 bases map to TRBD1. CDR3 size: 18 residues. V shed 0 bases, J shed 0 bases, and the junction held 8 bases outside the gene matches. The germline V gene encodes CDR1 DFQATT and CDR2 SNEGSKA (reference sequence). CDR3 sequence reads: CSARELGQGIYSNQPQHF. Here the CDR3 DNA reads TGCAGTGCTAGAGAACTGGGACAGGGGATTTATAGCAATCAGCCCCAGCATTTT.

The genes are TRBV6-1 and TRBJ2-1, with 11 positions matching TRBD1. Germline V lookup: CDR1 MNHNS, CDR2 SASEGT. The ends lost 4 bases at V and 1 base at J; junction bases unmatched: 9. The CDR3 spans 18 residues. DNA of the CDR3: TGTGCCAGCAGTGGGGGACAGGGGGTTTTTAAATCCTACAATGAGCAGTTCTTC. It codes for CASSGGQGVFKSYNEQFF.

This clonotype has more than one count but fewer than ten. The rearrangement uses TRBV19 and TRBJ2-1, with D maybe TRBD2 (5 bases). CDR1 and CDR2 from the germline V gene are LNHDA and SQIVND (reference sequence). The V gene lost 3 bases and the J gene lost 9 bases, with 12 bases spanning the gap. This CDR3 has 13 amino acids. In DNA form, the CDR3 reads TGTGCCAGTAGTATGCTAGGCGAGGGTGAGCAGTTCTTC. Protein sequence: CASSMLGEGEQFF.

The chain links TRBV5-1 to TRBJ2-3; possibly TRBD2 for D (6 bases). The CDR3 has 15 amino acids. Germline loops: CDR1 SGHRS, CDR2 YFSETQ. The V gene lost 4 bases and the J gene lost 2 bases, with 14 bases spanning the gap. The CDR3 spells CASSPRDFNTDTQYF. The CDR3 coding sequence is TGCGCCAGCAGCCCCCGGGACTTCAACACAGATACGCAGTATTTT.

This clonotype has just a few counts. V gene TRBV20-1 combines with J gene TRBJ1-1; the D is unclear. Trimming took 6 bases from V and 1 from J, leaving 18 bases between them. CDR3 length equals 15 residues. CDR1 and CDR2 (germline): DFQATT, SNEGSKA (reference sequence). The CDR3 region has the DNA TGCAGTGCCGCGCGGGGAAATGGTGAGAACACTGAAGCTTTCTTT. Translating it yields CSAARGNGENTEAFF.

Worth noting for this clonotype: The junction and the germline gene differ at one end; a read error may be behind it. The chain uses TRBV29-1 and TRBJ2-2; TRBD2 is a possible D gene (5 bases). The CDR3 length is 15 residues. The germline V gene has CDR1 SQVTM and CDR2 ANQGSEA. The CDR3 nucleotides are TGCAGCGCCACAACACCCGAGTCTGGCACCGGGGAGATGTTTTTT. Translation: CSATTPESGTGEMFF.

The table lists this clonotype with a count of one. The chain has TRBV5-1 and TRBJ1-1; no clear D gene. Germline V gives CDR1 SGHRS, CDR2 YFSETQ. The CDR3 is made up of 14 amino acids. The ends were cut back, 0 bases at V and 5 bases at J, with 11 bases in the middle. The CDR3 DNA sequence: TGCGCCAGCAGCTTGGAGGCGGGAAGGACTGAAGCTTTCTTT. Translation gives CASSLEAGRTEAFF.